This TCR beta chain was identified in a study of OX40 agonist ivuxolimab in advanced cancers. It was autoimmune disease history or systemic immunosuppression that excluded patients. Sampling of blood occurred at baseline, cycle 4 day 1, and cycle 7 day 1. Study-wide findings and caveats: More expanded clones were found, on average, in CD8+ than in CD4+ T cells. Some patients who did not respond also had low normalized T-cell clonal expansion.

Generated by immunoSEQ multiplex PCR, the TCRdb table keeps only in-frame clones and is missing some. The sample gives some 70,000 clones, around 90% of which show up once; 1.3% is in the top ten. Looked up from germline, CDR1 is SGHNT and CDR2 is YYREEE (reference sequence). The length of the CDR3 is 15 residues. V lost 2 bases and J 0 bases, leaving 11 bases between the germline ends. This clone appeared a few times. Its cognate antigen is unknown. Sample: CD4+ or CD8+ T cells sorted from blood, taken in a trial of the OX40 agonist ivuxolimab. This clonotype was sampled from an adult with an advanced solid tumor such as melanoma, head and neck, liver or kidney cancer. V usage is TRBV5-4 and J usage is TRBJ1-1; D ambiguous. CDR3 bases: TGTGCCAGCAGCTTAGGACGCGGGGTGAACACTGAAGCTTTCTTT. Its protein is CASSLGRGVNTEAFF.